This TCR beta chain was recovered during a study of T cells after yellow fever vaccination. V lost 6 bases and J 3 bases, leaving 9 bases between the germline ends. Germline-derived CDR1 and CDR2 are ENHRY and SYGVKD. The CDR3 runs 13 residues. Study-wide results and limits: A weaker secondary response peaked on day 5, the primary on day 15. Post-booster reappearance was seen for most primary-vaccination clones (around 96% CD4, 75% to 90% CD8). Just a small share of clonotypes turned up in the CD4 compartment as well as the CD8 compartment.

They built TCR cDNA with 5'RACE template switching, a step that put in a universal primer site and UMIs. TCRdb passed the 5' RACE reads through MiXCR, listing each CDR3 protein once. The data contain around 610,000 distinct CDR3 sequences, about 14% of them singletons. In this sample, this clonotype turned up a few times. Antigen specificity is unknown. The receptor's source is a man in his thirties or forties who received the YFV17D yellow fever vaccine. This specimen consisted of PBMCs, obtained on the day of the yellow fever booster vaccination. The rearrangement links TRBV10-3 to TRBJ2-1, with a weak D call TRBD2 (6 bases). For the CDR3, the DNA is TGTGCCATCAGCGGGAGAGACTACAATGAGCAGTTCTTC. It is translated as CAISGRDYNEQFF.